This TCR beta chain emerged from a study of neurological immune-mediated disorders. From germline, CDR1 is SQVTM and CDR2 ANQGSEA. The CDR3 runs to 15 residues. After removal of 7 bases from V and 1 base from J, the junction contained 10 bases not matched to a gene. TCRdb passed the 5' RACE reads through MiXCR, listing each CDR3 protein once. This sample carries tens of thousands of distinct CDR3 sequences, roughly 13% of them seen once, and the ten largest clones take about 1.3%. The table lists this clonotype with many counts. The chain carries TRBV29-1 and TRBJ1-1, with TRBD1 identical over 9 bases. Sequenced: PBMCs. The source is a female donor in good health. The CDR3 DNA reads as TGCAGCGCCCTCCCGGGACAGGGTGGGAACACTGAAGCTTTCTTT. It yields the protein CSALPGQGGNTEAFF. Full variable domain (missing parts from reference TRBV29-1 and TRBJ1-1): SAVISQKPSRDICQRGTSLTIQCQVDSQVTMMFWYRQQPGQSLTLIATANQGSEATYESGFVIDKFPISRPNLTFSTLTVSNMSPEDSSIYLCSALPGQGGNTEAFFGQGTRLTVV.